A selection of T cell receptor beta chains follows, all from one sample in a study of Graves' ophthalmopathy and Graves' hyperthyroidism. TCRdb re-called the multiplex PCR reads with MiXCR, one entry per CDR3 protein. The table shows approximately 380,000 distinct CDR3 sequences, with roughly 20% occurring only once. The source material was peripheral blood. These receptors all stem from a woman under 30 with stable Graves' hyperthyroidism. Each CDR3 is given with its conserved first and last residue. The D gene is left open where the match is weak. Clone size, where shown, is once, few, many, or a class for clones that have expanded.

j_gene,d_gene,abundance,v_gene,CDR3nt,CDR3aa
TRBJ1-1,-,-,TRBV4-3,TGCGCCAGCAGCCAAGGTCAGTCAGCCATGAACACTGAAGCTTTCTTT,CASSQGQSAMNTEAFF
TRBJ1-2,-,many,TRBV29-1,TGCAGCGCAATACAGGGAATGGCTGATGGCTACACCTTC,CSAIQGMADGYTF
TRBJ2-5,TRBD1,many,TRBV6-2/TRBV6-3,TGTGCCAGCAGGTCTCCGGGACAGGGCTTAGAGACCCAGTACTTC,CASRSPGQGLETQYF
TRBJ2-4,TRBD1,few,TRBV5-8,TGTGCCGGCCCGGACAGGGGATCCAAAAACATTAAGTACTTC,CAGPDRGSKNIKYF
TRBJ2-7,-,-,TRBV28,TGTGCCAGCAGTATTCCAGGAGGCTACGAGCAGTACTTC,CASSIPGGYEQYF
TRBJ2-7,-,many,TRBV12-3/TRBV12-4,TGTGCCAGCAGTGGGGGAGAGGTATCCTACGAGCAGTACTTC,CASSGGEVSYEQYF
TRBJ2-5,TRBD1,-,TRBV6-1,TGTGCCAGCAGCGAGGACAGGGTAGAGACCCAGTACTTC,CASSEDRVETQYF
TRBJ1-2,-,-,TRBV11-2,TGTGCCAGCAGCTTCGTACAGGGTCGATATGGCTACACCTTC,CASSFVQGRYGYTF
TRBJ2-7,-,many,TRBV14,TGTGCCAGCAGCCAAGCTGGTTACGAGCAGTACTTC,CASSQAGYEQYF
TRBJ2-2,TRBD2,many,TRBV2,TGTGCCAGCAGTGAAGCGCTTCGGGCTAGCGGGACGAACACCGGGGAGCTGTTTTTT,CASSEALRASGTNTGELFF
TRBJ2-7,-,many,TRBV11-2,TGTGCCAGCAGCTTAGGGCATGACTACGAGCAGTACTTC,CASSLGHDYEQYF